This section outlines one T cell receptor (beta chain) sequence together with its context. Its specificity is not known. This CDR3 is 11 amino acids long. Trimming removed 6 bases at V and 8 bases at J, with 8 bases between. This sample is drawn from a study of CD4 T cells in relation to SARS-CoV-2 and coronaviruses. Points from the study as a whole: Crossreactive clones expanded significantly less to SARS-CoV-2 than monoreactive clones. Each donor contributed either pre-pandemic or post-infection samples, not both.

Assay: immunoSEQ multiplex PCR; the TCRdb copy retains only in-frame clones and omits some. The sample consists of about 27,000 clones, around 78% of them appearing once. The unexposed donors gave CD4+ T cells in about 2010-2019, prior to COVID-19. After ten to eleven days of culture, CD4+ T cells were isolated. Unexposed-donor CD4+ T cells were probed with SARS-CoV-2 S/N and four cold-coronavirus spikes, cells permitting. Sequenced sample: CD4+ T cells from PBMCs, cultured in vitro. This receptor was taken from a human donor in good health. This chain connects TRBV12-3 or TRBV12-4 to TRBJ2-1; D is unresolved. CDR3 loop: CASRGTDEQFF. In DNA, the CDR3 is TGTGCCAGCAGGGGTACGGATGAGCAGTTCTTC.